Sequencing of this T cell receptor (beta chain) was carried out in a study of monozygotic twins with inflammatory bowel disease. T cells were not sorted, and total RNA was isolated straight from whole blood. The template switching step added UMIs that contained a 6-nucleotide sample barcode. Amplification used two nested PCRs: approximately 16 cycles, then eight to ten cycles, on TCRalpha/TCRbeta cDNA. TCRdb re-called the 5' RACE reads; one entry per CDR3 protein, DNA not given. This sample contains 400,000 to 500,000 distinct CDR3 sequences. Germline CDR1 reads GTSNPN; CDR2 reads SVGIG (reference sequence). CDR3 size: 11 residues.

Sequencing was done on a sample of blood. The chain recombines TRBV30 with TRBJ2-3; absent DNA, TCRdb's TRBD1 call cannot be checked. This clonotype was obtained from a human donor with ulcerative colitis or Crohn's disease, or a healthy co-twin of an affected twin (not recorded which). The CDR3 region is CAWRQADTQYF.